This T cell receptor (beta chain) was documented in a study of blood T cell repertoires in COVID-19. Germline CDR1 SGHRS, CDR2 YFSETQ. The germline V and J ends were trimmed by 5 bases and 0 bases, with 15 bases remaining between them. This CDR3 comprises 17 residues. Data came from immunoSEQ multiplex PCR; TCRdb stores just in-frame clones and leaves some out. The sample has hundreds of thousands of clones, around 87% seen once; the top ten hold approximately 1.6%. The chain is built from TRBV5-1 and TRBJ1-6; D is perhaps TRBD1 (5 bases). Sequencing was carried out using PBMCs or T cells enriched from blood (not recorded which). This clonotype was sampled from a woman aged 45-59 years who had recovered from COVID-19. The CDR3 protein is CASRGGGSDSYNSPLHF. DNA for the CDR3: TGCGCCAGCAGAGGTGGGGGGTCGGACTCCTATAATTCACCCCTCCACTTT.